The next 15 T cell receptor beta chains were all read from a single sample in a study of T-cell memory formation after mild COVID-19. TCRdb redid the calling of the 5' RACE reads with MiXCR, one entry per CDR3 protein. The repertoire holds some 86,000 distinct CDR3 sequences, roughly 23% seen once, with 35% to 50% in the top ten. Sequencing was carried out using PBMCs or a T cell subset sorted from them (not recorded which). The receptors stem from a man aged 18 to 29 who had mild COVID-19 (a few samples of this study predate the infection). Cell type and time point are not known.

The rearrangement uses TRBV6-2 or TRBV6-3 and TRBJ2-3; D gene unclear. Germline V gene data show CDR1 as MNHEY and CDR2 as SVGEGT. Trimming took off 5 bases at V and 2 bases at J, with 11 bases between the two ends. The CDR3 runs 14 residues. Here the CDR3 reads CASSRSHLTDTQYF. CDR3 sequence (DNA): TGTGCCAGCAGTCGGTCTCATCTCACAGATACGCAGTATTTT.

The chain carries TRBV12-3 or TRBV12-4 and TRBJ2-5; D possibly corresponds to TRBD1 (6 bases). The CDR3 is made up of 13 amino acids. Trimming removed 8 bases from V and 2 bases from J, with 12 bases in between. Written as DNA, the CDR3 is TGTGCCAGCCAGGACAGCTTGCAAGAGACCCAGTACTTC. Protein product: CASQDSLQETQYF.

This clonotype was picked up a small number of times. CDR3 DNA: TGTGCCAGCACCATCGGGACGGTATCAGCCAAAAACATTCAGTACTTC. Its translation: CASTIGTVSAKNIQYF. This rearrangement joins TRBV6-6 to TRBJ2-4, with D perhaps matching TRBD1 or TRBD2 (5 bases each). The germline V gene has CDR1 MNHNY and CDR2 SVGAGI (reference sequence). CDR3 size: 16 residues. V lost 7 bases and J lost 0, with 16 bases in between.

The chain uses TRBV7-3 and TRBJ2-3; D is possibly TRBD2 (6 bases). Trimming shortened V by 5 bases and J by 5 bases, and 11 bases separated the two germline ends. The germline CDR1 and CDR2 sequences are SGHTA and FQGTGA. CDR3 size: 13 residues. CDR3 in DNA: TGTGCCAGCAGCGGACACGGGAGAGATACGCAGTATTTT. It yields the protein CASSGHGRDTQYF.

The chain couples TRBV13 to TRBJ2-4; D might be TRBD2 (5 bases). The V gene's germline CDR1 is PRHDT and CDR2 FYEKMQ (reference sequence). V lost 5 bases and J 6 bases, leaving 17 bases between the germline ends. There are 15 residues in the CDR3. CDR3 DNA: TGTGCCAGCAGCCCCTCGGGCGGGCTGAGAAACATTCAGTACTTC. It yields the protein CASSPSGGLRNIQYF.

This clonotype was counted between two and nine times. J is TRBJ2-3 and V is TRBV7-9; D may be TRBD2 (6 bases). This CDR3 has 16 amino acids. Deletions cut 5 bases from V and 1 base from J, with 16 bases between. The germline gives CDR1 SEHNR, CDR2 FQNEAQ (reference sequence). CDR3 sequence: CASSLRQTGGTDTQYF. Written as DNA, the CDR3 is TGTGCCAGCAGCCTCAGACAGACGGGGGGCACAGATACGCAGTATTTT.

This clonotype turned up a few times. This chain links TRBV5-1 with TRBJ2-7; the match to TRBD2 covers 7 bases. The CDR3 runs 14 residues. Germline CDR1 SGHRS, CDR2 YFSETQ. With 4 bases clipped from V and 0 bases from J, the junction kept 4 bases outside the gene matches. CDR3 nucleotide sequence: TGCGCCAGCAGCCTGGGGGGGATCTCCTACGAGCAGTACGTC. The encoded protein is CASSLGGISYEQYV.

This clonotype was picked up a small number of times. V is TRBV4-1 and J is TRBJ1-1; tentatively, D is TRBD1 (5 bases). CDR1 and CDR2 (germline): MGHRA, YSYEKL. The CDR3 length is 18 residues. V dropped 1 base and J dropped 0 bases, with 18 bases sitting between them. The DNA for the CDR3 is TGCGCCAGCAGCCAAGCAGGATCTTCCGGGACCGTGAACACTGAAGCTTTCTTT. Its translation is CASSQAGSSGTVNTEAFF.

This chain uses TRBV29-1 with TRBJ1-1; D remains ambiguous. The CDR3 runs to 14 residues. CDR1 SQVTM and CDR2 ANQGSEA come from the germline V gene. Trimming pared 4 bases from V and 4 bases from J, leaving 16 bases between. CDR3 protein: CSVVLAAVGTEAFF. The CDR3 DNA reads as TGCAGCGTTGTTCTTGCAGCCGTTGGCACTGAAGCTTTCTTT.

This clonotype was recorded a few times. V usage is TRBV7-3 and J usage is TRBJ2-3; TRBD2 matches 9 bases. The CDR3 length is 16 residues. V lost 5 bases, J lost 1 base, and 7 bases stayed unmatched. Germline CDR1 is SGHTA and CDR2 is FQGTGA. This CDR3 reads CASSVPSGVGTDTQYF. CDR3 DNA: TGTGCCAGCAGCGTGCCTAGCGGGGTAGGCACAGATACGCAGTATTTT.

The CDR3 nucleotides are TGCGCCAGCAGCCAAGAGCCCCGGGACTATGGCACTGAAGCTTTCTTT. It codes for CASSQEPRDYGTEAFF. This rearrangement joins TRBV4-1 to TRBJ1-1; possibly TRBD1 for D (5 bases). V lost 0 bases and J lost 4, with 15 bases in between. Germline V gene lookup returns CDR1 MGHRA and CDR2 YSYEKL. The CDR3 runs to 16 residues.

The CDR3 sequence: CASSLDSGGVTDTQYF. The CDR3 DNA follows: TGTGCCAGCAGCTTAGATAGCGGGGGGGTTACAGATACGCAGTATTTT. The genes are TRBV7-6 and TRBJ2-3; TRBD2 matches at 11 bases. The CDR3 covers 16 residues. Germline CDR1 reads SGHVS; CDR2 reads FNYEAQ. Unmatched junction bases numbered 3, after V lost 1 base and J lost 3 bases.

The chain carries TRBV9 and TRBJ2-5; a weak D match, TRBD1 (6 bases). The germline V gene has CDR1 SGDLS and CDR2 YYNGEE. V lost 3 bases to trimming and J lost 5 bases, with 17 bases between them. The CDR3 has 15 residues. In DNA form, the CDR3 reads TGTGCCAGCAGCGGCAGGGGATGGGGGCACGAGACCCAGTACTTC. Amino acids: CASSGRGWGHETQYF.

Here the CDR3 DNA reads TGTGCCAGCAGTCCCGGGACCCACTCTGGAAACACCATATATTTT. Encoded protein: CASSPGTHSGNTIYF. The rearrangement links TRBV27 to TRBJ1-3, with D tentatively TRBD1 (5 bases). Germline CDR1 reads MNHEY; CDR2 reads SMNVEV (reference sequence). The ends were cut back, 5 bases at V and 0 bases at J, with 11 bases in the middle. The CDR3 consists of 15 residues.

This clonotype was found a few times. The rearrangement joins TRBV4-3 to TRBJ2-3, with 14 bases lining up with TRBD2. Germline trimming cut 0 bases from V and 6 bases from J; bases unmatched to any gene: 8. CDR1 is LGHNA and CDR2 is YSLEER in the germline V gene. The CDR3 spans 18 residues. The CDR3 loop reads CASSQDRLAGGQRDTQYF. CDR3 DNA sequence: TGCGCCAGCAGCCAAGATAGACTAGCGGGGGGGCAACGGGATACGCAGTATTTT.